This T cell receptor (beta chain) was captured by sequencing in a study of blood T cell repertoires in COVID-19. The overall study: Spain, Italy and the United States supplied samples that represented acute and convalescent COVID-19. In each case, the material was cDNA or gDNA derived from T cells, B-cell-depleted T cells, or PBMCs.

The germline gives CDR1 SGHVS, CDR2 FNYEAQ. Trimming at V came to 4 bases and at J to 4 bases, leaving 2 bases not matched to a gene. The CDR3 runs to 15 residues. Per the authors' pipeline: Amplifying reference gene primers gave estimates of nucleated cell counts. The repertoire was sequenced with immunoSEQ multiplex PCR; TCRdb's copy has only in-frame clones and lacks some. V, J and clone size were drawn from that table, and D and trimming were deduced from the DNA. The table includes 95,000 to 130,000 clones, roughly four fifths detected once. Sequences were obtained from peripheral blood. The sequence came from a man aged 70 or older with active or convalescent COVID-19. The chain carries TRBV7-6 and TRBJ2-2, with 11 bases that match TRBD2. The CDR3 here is CASSSLAGGTGELFF. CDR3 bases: TGTGCCAGCAGCTCCCTAGCGGGGGGCACCGGGGAGCTGTTTTTT.